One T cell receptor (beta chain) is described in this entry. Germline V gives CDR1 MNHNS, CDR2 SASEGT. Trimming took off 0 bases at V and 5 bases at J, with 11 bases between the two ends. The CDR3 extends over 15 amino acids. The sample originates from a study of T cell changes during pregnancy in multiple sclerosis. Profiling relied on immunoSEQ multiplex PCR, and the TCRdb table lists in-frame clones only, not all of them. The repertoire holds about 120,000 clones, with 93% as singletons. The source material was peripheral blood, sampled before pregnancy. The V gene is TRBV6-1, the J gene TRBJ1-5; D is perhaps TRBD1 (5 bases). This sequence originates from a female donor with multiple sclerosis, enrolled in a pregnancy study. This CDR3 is CASSEALGGHQPQHF. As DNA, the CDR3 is TGTGCCAGCAGTGAAGCATTGGGGGGTCATCAGCCCCAGCATTTT.